This T cell receptor (beta chain) was sequenced during a study of T cell changes during pregnancy in multiple sclerosis. Germline CDR1 reads MDHEN; CDR2 reads SYDVKM. V lost 4 bases, J lost 5 bases, and 20 bases lay in between. This CDR3 is built from 16 residues. Assay: immunoSEQ multiplex PCR; the TCRdb copy retains only in-frame clones and omits some. The repertoire consists of about 73,000 clones, with more than 90% occurring once and the leading ten covering over 2%. The sample was peripheral blood, taken in the second trimester of pregnancy. V and J are TRBV28 and TRBJ2-5; the D gene is possibly TRBD1 (5 bases). The receptor comes from a female donor in good health, enrolled as a control in a pregnancy study. CDR3 residues: CASSSPPDPKGETQYF. CDR3 coding DNA: TGTGCCAGCAGTTCACCTCCGGACCCTAAGGGGGAGACCCAGTACTTC.